The 5 T cell receptor beta chains presented below share a single source sample, sequenced in a study of OX40 agonist ivuxolimab in advanced cancers. The method was the immunoSEQ multiplex PCR assay. Here the immuneACCESS table is served through TCRdb, limited to in-frame sequences with V and J called. Missing clones are a known gap in these copies; in checked studies unresolved V genes cover under half, and the rest lacks a known reason. In this sample the table shows around 65,000 clones, roughly 92% of which occur a single time. Around 15% of the sample lies in the top ten. The specimen was CD4+ or CD8+ T cells sorted from blood, collected in a trial of the OX40 agonist ivuxolimab. The receptors were gathered from an adult with an advanced solid tumor such as melanoma, head and neck, liver or kidney cancer.

V gene TRBV5-4 combines with J gene TRBJ2-1, with TRBD2 matching 11 bases. The V segment lost 6 bases and the J segment 4 bases; nucleotides outside the gene matches: 6. CDR3 length equals 15 residues. Germline CDR1 SGHNT, CDR2 YYREEE (reference sequence). CDR3 protein: CASTTGTSGYNEQFF. The CDR3, as DNA: TGTGCCAGCACCACCGGGACTAGCGGATACAATGAGCAGTTCTTC.

The V and J genes are TRBV30 and TRBJ2-5; D is unclear. The CDR3 totals 13 residues. Germline CDR1 reads GTSNPN; CDR2 reads SVGIG (reference sequence). The V end was cut by 2 bases, the J end by 3 bases, with 10 bases between. In DNA, the CDR3 is TGTGCCTGGAGTCAAGAAATAAAAGAGACCCAGTACTTC. It yields the protein CAWSQEIKETQYF.

This chain connects TRBV27 to TRBJ2-1; 7 bases match TRBD1. Germline lookup yields CDR1 MNHEY and CDR2 SMNVEV (reference sequence). V shed 6 bases, J shed 0 bases, and the junction held 14 bases outside the gene matches. The CDR3 has 18 amino acids. CDR3 in amino acids: CASSFFPTGPPSYNEQFF. CDR3 nucleotides: TGTGCCAGCAGCTTCTTCCCGACAGGGCCCCCCTCCTACAATGAGCAGTTCTTC.

The chain carries TRBV29-1 and TRBJ1-3; no firm D call. This CDR3 contains 11 residues. The V and J ends lost 2 bases and 7 bases respectively, with 6 bases between them. The germline V gene encodes CDR1 SQVTM and CDR2 ANQGSEA. CDR3 bases: TGCAGCGTTGAAACCTTGAACACCATATATTTT. Translated: CSVETLNTIYF.

The chain carries TRBV7-2 and TRBJ2-3; no reliable D call. Trimming left V 5 bases short and J 1 base short, with 7 bases between. This CDR3 region has 13 residues. Germline lookup yields CDR1 SGHTA and CDR2 FQGNSA. The DNA for the CDR3 is TGTGCCAGCAGCGAGCTTGGCACAGATACGCAGTATTTT. This translates into CASSELGTDTQYF. The whole variable domain, remainder taken from reference TRBV7-2 and TRBJ2-3, is GAGVSQSPSNKVTEKGKDVELRCDPISGHTALYWYRQSLGQGLEFLIYFQGNSAPDKSGLPSDRFSAERTGGSVSTLTIQRTQQEDSAVYLCASSELGTDTQYFGPGTRLTVL.